The entry below gives a single T cell receptor beta chain sequence along with its context. The repertoire was sequenced with immunoSEQ multiplex PCR; TCRdb's copy has only in-frame clones and lacks some. The data contain roughly 170,000 clones, 65% to 70% of them singletons. CDR3 length: 15 residues. Germline trimming cut 7 bases from V and 2 bases from J; bases unmatched to any gene: 8. The germline V gene has CDR1 MDHEN and CDR2 SYDVKM. The data derive from a study of shared clonotypes between healthy human individuals. The sample was memory CD4+ T cells sorted from blood. This sample's subset: CD45RA-negative fraction. The clonotype comes from a man in his thirties or forties in good health. J is TRBJ1-2 and V is TRBV28; 9 bases match TRBD1. The CDR3 nucleotides are TGTGCCAGCAAGTCGACAGGGGGAGGGAACTATGGCTACACCTTC. Translated: CASKSTGGGNYGYTF.